The 20 T cell receptor beta chains below all came from one sample that was sequenced in a study of CD8+CD57+ T cells in acquired aplastic anemia. For CDR3 and TCR beta VDJ profiling, genomic DNA was the template used. TCRdb re-analysed the reads in MiXCR, keeping a single row per CDR3 protein. The sample lists around 430,000 distinct CDR3 sequences, over 25% seen once, with 0.8% to 0.85% in the top ten. All sequencing subjects had displayed CD8+CD57+ cell expansion on flow cytometry. Sequencing used sorted CD4+, CD8+, or CD8+CD57+ T cells (not recorded which) from PBMCs. These TCRs come from a human donor with aplastic anemia.

This chain connects TRBV27 to TRBJ1-2; 9 bases fit TRBD1. The CDR3 has 15 amino acids. In germline, CDR1 is MNHEY, CDR2 SMNVEV (reference sequence). The junction had 12 bases not matched to a gene; V was cut back by 5 bases and J by 8 bases. The CDR3 loop is CASSTSDRGRSGYTF. The CDR3 bases are TGTGCCAGCAGTACATCGGACAGGGGTAGGAGCGGCTACACCTTC.

To note about this clonotype: A much larger clonotype is one base distant, so this may be a read error. This sequence joins TRBV11-2 and TRBJ2-5; weak D call: TRBD1 (5 bases). V lost 5 bases and J lost 1, with 17 bases in between. The CDR3 spans 16 residues. Germline CDR1 SGHAT, CDR2 FQNNGV. This CDR3 reads CASSTRQRRFQETQYF. The CDR3, as DNA: TGTGCCAGCAGCACCCGACAGCGACGATTCCAAGAGACCCAGTACTTC.

Comments on this clonotype: The junction does not match germline at one end; this may be a read error. The chain uses TRBV4-1 and TRBJ1-2; the D gene is possibly TRBD1 (5 bases). The CDR3 is 13 residues long. Germline lookup yields CDR1 MGHRA and CDR2 YSYEKL. As DNA, the CDR3 is TGTGCCAGCAACCTAAGGGGATCGTATGGCTACACCTTC. Residues: CASNLRGSYGYTF.

This clonotype has ten or more counts. The chain combines TRBV10-3 with TRBJ1-6, with D tentatively TRBD1 (5 bases). CDR3 length: 16 residues. Germline CDR1 is ENHRY and CDR2 is SYGVKD. The V end lost 0 bases, the J end lost 7 bases, and 13 bases lay between the germline ends. The CDR3 sequence: CAISESLGGENSPLHF. As DNA, the CDR3 is TGTGCCATCAGTGAGTCGTTGGGGGGTGAGAATTCACCCCTCCACTTT.

This chain joins TRBV6-1 and TRBJ1-4; D is perhaps TRBD1 (6 bases). Germline assignment: CDR1 MNHNS and CDR2 SASEGT. V lost 6 bases, J lost 8 bases, and 13 bases lay in between. This CDR3 has 13 amino acids. The CDR3 coding sequence is TGTGCCAGCAGACGGGACACAAGCGAAAAACTGTTTTTT. It specifies CASRRDTSEKLFF.

The rearrangement joins TRBV24-1 to TRBJ2-2; D call uncertain. Germline lookup yields CDR1 KGHDR and CDR2 SFDVKD. This CDR3 region has 12 residues. V was pared by 7 bases and J by 5 bases, with 7 bases between. CDR3 coding DNA: TGTGCCACCAGCCCAGGAACCGGGGAGCTGTTTTTT. Translation gives CATSPGTGELFF.

This clonotype was counted between two and nine times. This chain connects TRBV7-3 to TRBJ2-3; 11 nucleotides line up with TRBD2. This CDR3 region has 15 residues. Germline trimming cut 2 bases from V and 5 bases from J; bases unmatched to any gene: 3. Germline CDR1 reads SGHTA; CDR2 reads FQGTGA. The chain's CDR3 is CASSLGSGGGDTQYF. CDR3 DNA sequence: TGTGCCAGCAGCTTAGGTAGCGGGGGGGGAGATACGCAGTATTTT.

This clonotype was recorded at least ten times. CDR3 residues: CASSLYGDTQYF. In nucleotides, the CDR3 is TGTGCCAGCAGCTTGTATGGAGATACGCAGTATTTT. The rearrangement joins TRBV7-3 to TRBJ2-3; the D is unclear. V lost 3 bases and J 5 bases, leaving 6 bases between the germline ends. Germline assignment: CDR1 SGHTA and CDR2 FQGTGA. This CDR3 region has 12 residues. The variable domain in full, with the rest retrieved from reference TRBV7-3 and TRBJ2-3, is GAGVSQTPSNKVTEKGKYVELRCDPISGHTALYWYRQSLGQGPEFLIYFQGTGAADDSGLPNDRFFAVRPEGSVSTLKIQRTERGDSAVYLCASSLYGDTQYFGPGTRLTVL.

This clonotype was detected ten times or more. This chain links TRBV20-1 with TRBJ2-7; perhaps TRBD2 as D (6 bases). V shed 7 bases and J shed 3 bases, with 22 bases lying between them. Germline V CDR1 and CDR2: DFQATT, SNEGSKA (reference sequence). There are 15 residues in the CDR3. The DNA for the CDR3 is TGCAGTGTCCCGACCCCACTGCGGGATCTCTACGAGCAGTACTTC. Translation: CSVPTPLRDLYEQYF.

This chain joins TRBV7-2 and TRBJ2-2; the D is unclear. CDR1 is SGHTA, CDR2 FQGNSA, per germline. V was trimmed by 5 bases and J by 6 bases, leaving 10 bases between them. This CDR3 is built from 13 residues. The CDR3 reads CASSGPRSGELFF. In nucleotides, the CDR3 is TGTGCCAGCAGCGGCCCTAGATCCGGGGAGCTGTTTTTT. Full variable domain (rest looked up from reference TRBV7-2 and TRBJ2-2): GAGVSQSPSNKVTEKGKDVELRCDPISGHTALYWYRQSLGQGLEFLIYFQGNSAPDKSGLPSDRFSAERTGGSVSTLTIQRTQQEDSAVYLCASSGPRSGELFFGEGSRLTVL.

This rearrangement joins TRBV19 to TRBJ1-6; maybe TRBD1 (6 bases). This CDR3 has 15 residues. Germline V gene lookup returns CDR1 LNHDA and CDR2 SQIVND (reference sequence). V was cut by 7 bases and J by 10 bases, with 20 bases left in between. Here the CDR3 reads CASTGVVGAYSPLHF. The CDR3 bases are TGTGCCAGTACAGGGGTGGTTGGGGCCTACTCACCCCTCCACTTT.

Comments on this clonotype: Possible read error: a much larger clone is one base away. CDR3 DNA sequence: TGCCGTGCACTAGGCCGGACAGGGGATTCACCCCTCCACTTT. It translates to CRALGRTGDSPLHF. The chain carries TRBV20-1 and TRBJ1-6; TRBD1 matches 9 bases. This CDR3 spans 14 amino acids. Looked up from germline, CDR1 is DFQATT and CDR2 is SNEGSKA (reference sequence).

The chain has TRBV7-8 and TRBJ2-3; tentative D call: TRBD1 (5 bases). Germline V gene data show CDR1 as SGHVS and CDR2 as FQNEAQ. V was cut by 5 bases and J by 5 bases, with 14 bases left in between. The CDR3 runs 14 residues. The CDR3, as DNA: TGTGCCAGCAGCCCCGGTGGGGCGGTAGATACGCAGTATTTT. This gives the protein CASSPGGAVDTQYF.

In this sample, this clonotype turned up once. This sequence may be a read error, since a much larger clone differs from it by one base. The rearrangement links TRBV19 to TRBJ1-1; D remains unclear. The CDR3 has 11 residues. Looked up from germline, CDR1 is LNHDA and CDR2 is SQIVND (reference sequence). CDR3 sequence reads: CANSILTEAFF. The CDR3 nucleotides read TGTGCCAATAGTATTTTAACTGAAGCTTTCTTT.

This clonotype has ten or more counts. It is likely a read error, because the conserved phenylalanine at the end of the CDR3 is missing. It is unclear where the CDR3 begins or ends on the DNA, so no DNA is shown, and the CDR3 is as TCRdb lists it. The genes are TRBV2 and TRBJ2-7; TRBD2 is the table's D call, not checked against the DNA. CDR1 is SNHLY and CDR2 is FYNNEI in the germline V gene. A total of 11 residues make up the CDR3, ends included. The CDR3 sequence is CASSELGATLH.

V is TRBV7-8 and J is TRBJ2-7, with 13 bases aligning to TRBD2. The CDR3 totals 17 residues. Germline V CDR1 and CDR2: SGHVS, FQNEAQ. Germline trimming cut 1 base from V and 0 bases from J; bases unmatched to any gene: 3. The CDR3 protein is CASSLGLAGGSSYEQYF. The CDR3 DNA is TGTGCCAGCAGCTTAGGACTAGCGGGGGGATCCTCCTACGAGCAGTACTTC.

This clonotype was detected only a few times. V usage is TRBV2 and J usage is TRBJ1-2; a possible D gene is TRBD1 (6 bases). Trimming left V 4 bases short and J 6 bases short, with 15 bases between. Germline V gives CDR1 SNHLY, CDR2 FYNNEI. This CDR3 contains 14 residues. CDR3 loop: CASSGGRGRDGYTF. CDR3 DNA: TGTGCCAGCAGTGGGGGGCGAGGGAGAGATGGCTACACCTTC.

A word on this clonotype: This may arise from a read error, as a much more abundant clone is one base away. Because the CDR3 is missing its conserved closing phenylalanine or tryptophan, this is likely a read error. The CDR3, as DNA: TGTGCCACCAGCAGACCAGCGGGAGGTTGGAATGAGCAGTTCTCC. It specifies CATSRPAGGWNEQFS. V and J are TRBV15 and TRBJ2-1, with 9 nucleotides matching TRBD2. Germline assignment: CDR1 LNHNV and CDR2 YYDKDF (reference sequence). The CDR3 has 15 residues. The V and J ends lost 2 bases and 7 bases, in that order; junction bases with no gene match: 6.

In this sample, this clonotype turned up many times. The CDR3 DNA is TGTGCCAGCTCGGGGCCGAAGGGGAATGAAAAACTGTTTTTT. Its translation is CASSGPKGNEKLFF. V gene TRBV19 combines with J gene TRBJ1-4; D is perhaps TRBD1 (5 bases). Trimming shortened V by 9 bases and J by 5 bases, and 16 bases separated the two germline ends. The length of the CDR3 is 14 residues. Germline V gene sequence: CDR1 LNHDA, CDR2 SQIVND (reference sequence).

The rearrangement links TRBV2 to TRBJ1-5; D is uncertain. CDR1 and CDR2 (germline): SNHLY, FYNNEI. There are 15 residues in the CDR3. V was trimmed by 1 base and J by 7 bases, leaving 14 bases between them. DNA for the CDR3: TGTGCCAGCAGTGAAGGGAGAGGGTTAGGACAGCCCCAGCATTTT. Protein: CASSEGRGLGQPQHF.